This T cell receptor (beta chain) stems from a study of CD8+ T cells in alopecia areata. Background on the study: Tofacitinib therapy took 6 to 18 months; 6 months off drug came after.

Documented treatment: oral pan-JAK inhibitor, 5-10 mg twice daily. Extracted from the samples, RNA was reverse transcribed into cDNA to serve as the sequencing template. Clones were read by immunoSEQ multiplex PCR, and TCRdb kept only the in-frame ones, dropping some. The profile shows more than 95,000 clones, 50% to 75% of them singletons. The CDR3 runs 12 residues. V lost 1 base, J lost 9 bases, and 4 bases lay in between. CDR1 is LNHDA and CDR2 is SQIVND in the germline V gene (reference sequence). The sequencing used CD8+ T cells sorted from blood, collected at week 4, from a patient treated with tofacitinib. The receptor comes from a human donor with alopecia areata. This rearrangement joins TRBV19 to TRBJ1-6; D remains ambiguous. CDR3 DNA: TGTGCCAGTAGTATAGGAGGTTCACCCCTCCACTTT. This codes for CASSIGGSPLHF.